Following are 8 T cell receptor beta chains from one sample sequenced in a study of T cells in Graves' hyperthyroidism and ophthalmopathy. Amplification of TCR beta CDR3 regions used RNA as the template. TCR CDR3 underwent first-round RT-PCR with the HTBI primer set. Each CDR3 protein gets one entry after TCRdb re-called the multiplex PCR reads with MiXCR. The sample holds approximately 710,000 distinct CDR3 sequences; approximately 15% are singletons and the top ten take around a sixth. Sequences were obtained from blood. The receptors originated from a man in his fifties or sixties with Graves' hyperthyroidism.

J is TRBJ2-7 and V is TRBV11-2, with TRBD1 matching 9 bases. Germline loops: CDR1 SGHAT, CDR2 FQNNGV. The CDR3 contains 15 residues. V dropped 5 bases and J dropped 4; count of bases not matched to a gene: 9. Here the CDR3 reads CASSQADRGTYEQYF. The CDR3 region has the DNA TGTGCCAGCAGCCAAGCGGACAGGGGTACATACGAGCAGTACTTC.

Only a few counts were recorded for this clonotype. V usage is TRBV20-1 and J usage is TRBJ2-5, with 13 bases that match TRBD2. J lost 4 bases, V lost 0 bases, and 11 bases had no gene match. The length of the CDR3 is 18 residues. Germline V CDR1 and CDR2: DFQATT, SNEGSKA (reference sequence). The chain's CDR3 is CSARDWKLAGGPRETQYF. The DNA for the CDR3 is TGCAGTGCTAGAGATTGGAAACTAGCGGGAGGGCCTAGAGAGACCCAGTACTTC.

The V and J genes are TRBV29-1 and TRBJ2-3; 7 nucleotides agree with TRBD2. The CDR3 has 14 residues. Germline V CDR1 and CDR2: SQVTM, ANQGSEA. V was clipped by 6 bases and J by 4 bases; unmatched bases: 10. The CDR3 loop reads CSVPGPGGADTQYF. CDR3 DNA: TGCAGCGTCCCGGGACCGGGAGGCGCAGATACGCAGTATTTT.

This chain uses TRBV28 with TRBJ2-7; the match to TRBD1 covers 8 bases. This CDR3 comprises 14 residues. Per the germline V gene, CDR1 is MDHEN and CDR2 is SYDVKM. Germline trimming cut 6 bases from V and 0 bases from J; bases unmatched to any gene: 4. As DNA, the CDR3 is TGTGCCAGCAGACGGACAGGGAACTCCTACGAGCAGTACTTC. The encoded protein is CASRRTGNSYEQYF.

The chain joins TRBV20-1 to TRBJ2-7; the D gene is possibly TRBD1 (6 bases). The V end lost 0 bases, the J end lost 4 bases, and 16 bases lay between the germline ends. This CDR3 spans 15 amino acids. Germline V gene data show CDR1 as DFQATT and CDR2 as SNEGSKA (reference sequence). The CDR3 coding sequence is TGCAGTGCTAGAGATGAAGGCTCAGGGGTGTACGAGCAGTACTTC. Translated, it gives CSARDEGSGVYEQYF.

This clonotype was detected a few times. The chain has TRBV19 and TRBJ1-1, with unresolved D. This CDR3 has 13 residues. CDR1 is LNHDA and CDR2 is SQIVND in the germline V gene (reference sequence). The ends were cut back, 3 bases at V and 1 base at J, with 6 bases in the middle. Here the CDR3 DNA reads TGTGCCAGTAGTATCGACGGGAACACTGAAGCTTTCTTT. Its protein product is CASSIDGNTEAFF. Full variable domain (rest looked up from reference TRBV19 and TRBJ1-1): DGGITQSPKYLFRKEGQNVTLSCEQNLNHDAMYWYRQDPGQGLRLIYYSQIVNDFQKGDIAEGYSVSREKKESFPLTVTSAQKNPTAFYLCASSIDGNTEAFFGQGTRLTVV.

This clonotype was counted only a few times. The genes are TRBV5-1 and TRBJ2-1, with TRBD2 matching over 9 bases. CDR3 size: 17 residues. CDR1 SGHRS and CDR2 YFSETQ come from the germline V gene. The junction had 5 bases not matched to a gene; V was cut back by 0 bases and J by 1 base. CDR3 nucleotide sequence: TGCGCCAGCAGCTTGGGAGTTAGCGGGAGTTCCTACAATGAGCAGTTCTTC. Translation gives CASSLGVSGSSYNEQFF.

This clonotype was detected many times. The V and J genes are TRBV2 and TRBJ2-5, with D perhaps TRBD2 (6 bases). The CDR3 spans 14 residues. V was trimmed by 1 base and J by 4 bases, leaving 10 bases between them. In germline, CDR1 is SNHLY, CDR2 FYNNEI. The CDR3 sequence is CASSEEEGSETQYF. The CDR3 bases are TGTGCCAGCAGTGAAGAGGAGGGGTCAGAGACCCAGTACTTC.